This TCR beta chain was obtained from a study of blood T cell repertoires in COVID-19. Across the whole study: The samples span acute and convalescent COVID-19 from the United States, Italy and Spain.

CDR1 MDHEN and CDR2 SYDVKM come from the germline V gene. The CDR3 totals 13 residues. Trimming at V came to 7 bases and at J to 3 bases, leaving 5 bases not matched to a gene. Per the authors' pipeline: For nucleated cells, counts were estimated from reference gene primer amplification. Assay: immunoSEQ multiplex PCR; the TCRdb copy retains only in-frame clones and omits some. Clone size and the V and J calls come from that table; the DNA yielded D and trimming. The profile covers around 200,000 clones, with 87% appearing a single time and about 6.2% taken by the ten largest. The sequenced sample consisted of peripheral blood. This chain uses TRBV28 with TRBJ2-7; 8 nucleotides match TRBD2. This clonotype was sampled from a man aged 60-69 years who had recovered from COVID-19. This CDR3 is CASIPGTSYEQYF. The CDR3 bases are TGTGCCAGCATACCAGGGACTAGCTACGAGCAGTACTTC.